This TCR beta chain was observed in a study of T cells in localized non-small cell lung cancer. Study observations and caveats: Detection in adjacent lung was observed for a median around 59 of the top 100 tumor clones. The highest T cell clonality was in uninvolved adjacent lung, above tumor.

Germline CDR1 and CDR2: GTSNPN and SVGIG (reference sequence). V was trimmed by 2 bases and J by 4 bases, leaving 9 bases between them. This CDR3 comprises 13 residues. With respect to this clone: The antigen remains unidentified.

Using immunoSEQ multiplex PCR, the repertoire was profiled, and TCRdb retains in-frame clones only, with some absent. The sample has fewer than 35,000 clones, around 93% seen once. This chain connects TRBV30 to TRBJ1-5; D may be TRBD1 (6 bases). This receptor was obtained from a man aged 40 to 70 with stage II lung adenocarcinoma. This specimen consisted of PBMCs, obtained before any cancer treatment. The CDR3 region has the DNA TGTGCCTGGAGTCCACAGGGAAATCAGCCCCAGCATTTT. It codes for CAWSPQGNQPQHF.